The rows below give T cell receptor beta chains drawn from one sample of a study of PD-1 and CTLA-4 blockade in melanoma. TCRdb keeps only in-frame clones here, not all; method: immunoSEQ multiplex PCR. The table includes roughly 16,000 clones, around 70% detected once. The sequencing here drew on CD8+ T cells from peripheral blood, taken before anti-PD-1 treatment. The receptor source for this set is a human donor with melanoma. CDR3s include the opening cysteine and the closing phenylalanine or tryptophan. The D gene is left open where the match is weak. Only part of the rows carry a size: once, few, many, or a class if the clone is expanded.

clone_size d_call j_call cdr3_length v_call cdr3_aa cdr3_nt
NA NA TRBJ1-5 14 TRBV6-4 CASSPGQHPQPQHF TGTGCCAGCAGTCCCGGACAGCATCCTCAGCCCCAGCATTTT
NA TRBD1 TRBJ2-5 15 TRBV27 CASSPGQGSGETQYF TGTGCCAGCAGTCCGGGACAGGGGAGTGGAGAGACCCAGTACTTC
NA NA TRBJ1-5 16 TRBV19 CASSGGTGLSNQPQHF TGTGCCAGTAGTGGGGGAACAGGTTTGAGCAATCAGCCCCAGCATTTT
NA NA TRBJ2-1 14 TRBV15 CATSRGLPGDEQFF TGTGCCACCAGCAGGGGACTCCCAGGCGATGAGCAGTTCTTC
NA TRBD1 TRBJ1-5 14 TRBV5-3 CARSQDRGNQPQHF TGTGCCAGAAGCCAGGACAGGGGGAATCAGCCCCAGCATTTT
NA NA TRBJ2-5 14 TRBV2 CASTEGGQVETQYF TGTGCCAGCACCGAAGGGGGGCAGGTAGAGACCCAGTACTTC
NA TRBD1 TRBJ2-5 14 TRBV2 CASSETGGQETQYF TGTGCCAGCAGTGAGACAGGGGGCCAAGAGACCCAGTACTTC
NA TRBD1 TRBJ1-5 14 TRBV2 CASDRGEVNQPQHF TGTGCCAGCGACAGGGGGGAAGTCAATCAGCCCCAGCATTTT
NA NA TRBJ1-1 15 TRBV6-5 CASWSPTHAISEAFF TGTGCCAGCTGGTCCCCTACTCACGCGATCAGTGAAGCTTTCTTT
NA NA TRBJ1-6 15 TRBV6-6 CASSYSEGRNSPLHF TGTGCCAGCAGTTACTCGGAGGGGCGGAATTCACCCCTCCACTTT
NA TRBD2 TRBJ2-1 14 TRBV24-1 CATSAGRSYNEQFF TGTGCCACCAGTGCCGGGAGGTCCTACAATGAGCAGTTCTTC
NA NA TRBJ2-7 11 TRBV27 CASSSGYEQYF TGTGCCAGCAGTTCAGGATACGAGCAGTACTTC
NA NA TRBJ2-1 14 TRBV24-1 CATSVGSSYNEQFF TGTGCCACCAGTGTAGGGAGCTCCTACAATGAGCAGTTCTTC
once NA TRBJ2-3 14 TRBV5-4 CASSLRKQPDTQYF TGTGCCAGCAGCTTGAGGAAGCAGCCAGATACGCAGTATTTT
few NA TRBJ2-7 14 TRBV9 CASSVGGLPYEQYF TGTGCCAGCAGCGTAGGGGGGCTTCCCTACGAGCAGTACTTC
medium-sized NA TRBJ1-5 17 TRBV3-1/TRBV3-2 CASSPTTWTESNQPQHF TGTGCCAGCAGCCCAACCACGTGGACAGAAAGCAATCAGCCCCAGCATTTT
NA NA TRBJ1-2 11 TRBV29-1 CSVEWGDGYTF TGCAGCGTTGAATGGGGGGATGGCTACACCTTC
NA TRBD1 TRBJ1-4 15 TRBV11-3 CASSLDGQGGEKLFF TGTGCCAGCAGCTTAGACGGACAGGGAGGCGAAAAACTGTTTTTT
NA TRBD1 TRBJ1-1 16 TRBV19 CASSTLLGTGRTEAFF TGTGCCAGTAGTACACTTCTAGGGACAGGAAGGACTGAAGCTTTCTTT
NA TRBD1 TRBJ1-2 12 TRBV6-6 CASSPPDREDTF TGTGCCAGCAGCCCCCCCGACAGGGAGGACACCTTC
NA NA TRBJ1-1 13 TRBV12-3/TRBV12-4 CASRWTGNTEAFF TGTGCCAGCAGGTGGACCGGGAACACTGAAGCTTTCTTT
few TRBD1 TRBJ2-7 12 TRBV10-3 CAITSGQAEQYF TGTGCCATCACTTCCGGACAGGCCGAGCAGTACTTC
NA NA TRBJ1-1 12 TRBV24-1 CATSESGSEAFF TGTGCCACCAGTGAATCCGGGAGCGAAGCTTTCTTT
once NA TRBJ2-3 16 TRBV5-6 CASSRPRGSWTDTQYF TGTGCCAGCAGCCGGCCGAGGGGTTCGTGGACAGATACGCAGTATTTT
NA NA TRBJ2-7 14 TRBV27 CASSFFSQGYEQYF TGTGCCAGCAGTTTCTTTTCACAGGGCTACGAGCAGTACTTC
NA TRBD1 TRBJ1-2 15 TRBV7-8 CASSLGTGPHYGYTF TGTGCCAGCAGCTTAGGGACAGGACCTCACTATGGCTACACCTTC
NA NA TRBJ2-7 14 TRBV3-1/TRBV3-2 CASSQDPATYEQYF TGTGCCAGCAGCCAAGATCCTGCAACTTACGAGCAGTACTTC
NA NA TRBJ1-5 14 TRBV27 CASSSADSNQPQHF TGTGCCAGCAGTTCCGCTGATAGCAATCAGCCCCAGCATTTT
NA TRBD1 TRBJ2-7 18 TRBV4-1 CASSQGGYPDRSSYEQYF TGCGCCAGCAGCCAAGGAGGATACCCGGACAGGAGCTCCTACGAGCAGTACTTC
NA NA TRBJ2-7 13 TRBV7-9 CASSLGESNEQYF TGTGCCAGCAGCTTAGGGGAGTCCAACGAGCAGTACTTC
few NA TRBJ1-2 14 TRBV7-2 CASSLPIIGYGYTF TGTGCCAGCAGCTTACCGATAATAGGGTATGGCTACACCTTC
NA NA TRBJ1-5 15 TRBV5-1 CASSSGDLGVQPQHF TGCGCCAGCAGCTCCGGGGATCTAGGGGTACAGCCCCAGCATTTT
NA TRBD1 TRBJ2-7 15 TRBV6-2/TRBV6-3 CASSYSIRTGNEQYF TGTGCCAGCAGTTACTCGATTAGGACAGGGAACGAGCAGTACTTC
NA NA TRBJ2-1 16 TRBV10-3 CAISDDGGGPYNEQFF TGTGCCATCAGTGACGACGGGGGAGGTCCCTACAATGAGCAGTTCTTC
few TRBD1 TRBJ1-6 15 TRBV4-2 CASSQDWTGDSPLHF TGTGCCAGCAGCCAAGATTGGACAGGGGATTCACCCCTCCACTTT
medium-sized NA TRBJ2-7 14 TRBV5-5 CASSLGGFGYEQYF TGTGCCAGCAGCTTGGGGGGCTTCGGCTACGAGCAGTACTTC
NA TRBD2 TRBJ2-3 20 TRBV2 CASSVWHTGTSGRSTDTQYF TGTGCCAGCAGTGTATGGCACACCGGGACTAGCGGGAGGAGCACAGATACGCAGTATTTT
NA TRBD1 TRBJ1-2 15 TRBV7-9 CASSTGGQGHYGYTF TGTGCCAGCAGCACGGGGGGACAGGGCCACTATGGCTACACCTTC
NA NA TRBJ1-5 16 TRBV5-6 CASSLGEGASNQPQHF TGTGCCAGCAGCTTGGGGGAGGGAGCTAGCAATCAGCCCCAGCATTTT
NA NA TRBJ2-1 13 TRBV27 CASGRKLYNEQFF TGTGCCAGTGGACGGAAACTCTACAATGAGCAGTTCTTC
few NA TRBJ1-2 11 TRBV6-6 CASSHSLYYTF TGTGCCAGCAGCCACAGCCTTTACTACACCTTC
NA TRBD1 TRBJ2-2 15 TRBV6-5 CASSWDRDDTGELFF TGTGCCAGCAGTTGGGACAGGGACGACACCGGGGAGCTGTTTTTT
NA NA TRBJ1-1 14 TRBV6-6 CASSYSAGVTEAFF TGTGCCAGCAGTTACTCGGCAGGGGTGACTGAAGCTTTCTTT
NA NA TRBJ1-3 12 TRBV7-9 CASSLAVDTIYF TGTGCCAGCAGCTTAGCCGTCGACACCATATATTTT
NA TRBD1 TRBJ1-2 12 TRBV30 CAWSVRDSGYTF TGTGCCTGGAGTGTAAGGGACAGTGGCTACACCTTC
NA TRBD1 TRBJ2-1 16 TRBV27 CASSLGTGTGQHEQFF TGTGCCAGCAGTTTAGGGACCGGGACAGGGCAACATGAGCAGTTCTTC
NA NA TRBJ1-1 13 TRBV2 CASGGGLGTEAFF TGTGCCAGCGGCGGGGGATTAGGCACTGAAGCTTTCTTT
few NA TRBJ2-1 14 TRBV29-1 CSVVGGVSYNEQFF TGCAGCGTTGTAGGCGGGGTGTCCTACAATGAGCAGTTCTTC
NA NA TRBJ2-7 16 TRBV6-5 CASSSPGGTKPYEQYF TGTGCCAGCAGTTCCCCCGGAGGTACCAAGCCCTACGAGCAGTACTTC
NA NA TRBJ2-1 14 TRBV21-1 CASSKVSYYNEQFF TGTGCCAGCAGCAAGGTCAGCTACTACAATGAGCAGTTCTTC
few NA TRBJ1-1 12 TRBV19 CASRRGNTEAFF TGTGCCAGTAGAAGGGGGAACACTGAAGCTTTCTTT
NA NA TRBJ2-1 15 TRBV5-5 CASSIDRSSYNEQFF TGTGCCAGCAGCATCGACCGAAGCTCCTACAATGAGCAGTTCTTC
once NA TRBJ1-1 18 TRBV11-2 CASSSPTKAHRLNTEAFF TGTGCCAGCAGCTCTCCTACGAAAGCCCATAGATTGAACACTGAAGCTTTCTTT
NA NA TRBJ2-5 19 TRBV19 CASSSTVAGIDPLQETQYF TGTGCCAGTAGTAGTACGGTCGCGGGGATCGATCCACTCCAAGAGACCCAGTACTTC
NA NA TRBJ1-2 12 TRBV7-2 CASSLDNYGYTF TGTGCCAGCTCCCTCGACAACTATGGCTACACCTTC
few NA TRBJ1-2 14 TRBV7-6 CASRSSGDAGGYTF TGTGCCAGCAGGTCGTCAGGAGATGCCGGGGGCTACACCTTC